Listed here are 11 T cell receptor beta chains from one sample, sequenced in a study of cytomegalovirus exposure and HLA in healthy donors. The protocol was immunoSEQ multiplex PCR, while the TCRdb copy is restricted to in-frame clones and leaves out a portion. The table includes tens of thousands of clones, around 97% detected once. Sequencing input: PBMCs. These receptor sequences come from a man between 18 and 35 years old in good health and CMV-seronegative.

The rearrangement joins TRBV2 to TRBJ2-1; 9 positions match TRBD2. The CDR3 is made up of 14 amino acids. Trimming at V came to 5 bases and at J to 14 bases, leaving 13 bases not matched to a gene. CDR1 and CDR2 from the germline V gene are SNHLY and FYNNEI. CDR3 protein: CASSNTLIAGEKFF. In nucleotides, the CDR3 is TGTGCCAGCAGTAACACTCTTATAGCGGGAGAAAAGTTCTTC.

V usage is TRBV15 and J usage is TRBJ1-2; no firm D call. CDR3 length equals 16 residues. V shed 0 bases and J shed 2 bases, with 13 bases lying between them. Germline V lookup: CDR1 LNHNV, CDR2 YYDKDF (reference sequence). CDR3 region: CATSRDPVVRNYGYTF. The DNA for the CDR3 is TGTGCCACCAGCAGAGATCCGGTGGTTAGAAACTATGGCTACACCTTC. Using reference TRBV15 and TRBJ1-2 for the parts outside the CDR3, the full variable domain is DAMVIQNPRYQVTQFGKPVTLSCSQTLNHNVMYWYQQKSSQAPKLLFHYYDKDFNNEADTPDNFQSRRPNTSFCFLDIRSPGLGDTAMYLCATSRDPVVRNYGYTFGSGTRLTVV.

V and J are TRBV9 and TRBJ1-1; the D gene is possibly TRBD1 (5 bases). The V and J ends lost 0 bases and 3 bases respectively, with 9 bases between them. In germline, CDR1 is SGDLS, CDR2 YYNGEE. This CDR3 is 14 amino acids long. Written as DNA, the CDR3 is TGTGCCAGCAGCGTAGCACCCAGGGACACTGAAGCTTTCTTT. This gives the protein CASSVAPRDTEAFF.

V and J are TRBV5-1 and TRBJ1-2; D is perhaps TRBD1 (5 bases). The CDR3 contains 15 residues. V lost 4 bases to trimming and J lost 6 bases, with 19 bases between them. Germline V gene sequence: CDR1 SGHRS, CDR2 YFSETQ. CDR3 sequence reads: CASSPLGREGNGYTF. CDR3 sequence (DNA): TGCGCCAGCAGCCCCCTGGGCAGGGAAGGGAATGGCTACACCTTC.

This rearrangement joins TRBV5-5 to TRBJ2-2; 9 bases line up with TRBD1. The CDR3 is 15 amino acids. Losses at the gene ends were 3 bases for V and 3 bases for J; bases not matched to a gene: 3. Germline V gene sequence: CDR1 SGHKS, CDR2 YYEKEE (reference sequence). The CDR3 here is CASSSGTGHTGELFF. Here the CDR3 DNA reads TGTGCCAGCAGCTCCGGGACAGGGCACACCGGGGAGCTGTTTTTT.

The rearrangement uses TRBV6-5 and TRBJ1-5; 7 nucleotides agree with TRBD1. V was pared by 6 bases and J by 3 bases, with 8 bases of the junction left unmatched. The CDR3 extends over 15 amino acids. The germline CDR1 and CDR2 sequences are MNHEY and SVGAGI. Written as DNA, the CDR3 is TGTGCCAGCAGCCCGACAGGGAATTACAATCAGCCCCAGCATTTT. Amino acid sequence: CASSPTGNYNQPQHF.

The genes are TRBV6-5 and TRBJ1-1; D gene ambiguous. Trimming stripped 0 bases from V and 2 bases from J, with 7 bases between. This CDR3 spans 14 amino acids. Germline V gene data show CDR1 as MNHEY and CDR2 as SVGAGI. The CDR3 spells CASSYSAGNTEAFF. In nucleotides, the CDR3 is TGTGCCAGCAGTTACTCTGCAGGCAACACTGAAGCTTTCTTT.

In nucleotides, the CDR3 is TGTGCCAGCAGCTCAGGGACATTACAGGTTACAGATACGCAGTATTTT. Protein: CASSSGTLQVTDTQYF. The rearrangement links TRBV7-6 to TRBJ2-3; D perhaps matches TRBD1 (6 bases). Per the germline V gene, CDR1 is SGHVS and CDR2 is FNYEAQ. V gave up 4 bases and J gave up 3 bases, with 17 bases separating them. CDR3 length equals 16 residues.

V gene TRBV6-6 combines with J gene TRBJ1-2, with 7 positions matching TRBD1. J was trimmed by 8 bases and V by 0 bases; bases with no gene match: 9. There are 15 residues in the CDR3. Germline V gives CDR1 MNHNY, CDR2 SVGAGI (reference sequence). CDR3 loop: CASSYSIDRVGGYTF. The DNA for the CDR3 is TGTGCCAGCAGTTACTCGATTGACAGGGTGGGAGGCTACACCTTC.

The V and J genes are TRBV4-1 and TRBJ2-2, with 10 bases fitting TRBD1. J was trimmed by 4 bases and V by 1 base; bases with no gene match: 6. Germline lookup yields CDR1 MGHRA and CDR2 YSYEKL. The CDR3 consists of 17 residues. The CDR3: CASSQAAGQGFTGELFF. The CDR3 nucleotides are TGCGCCAGCAGCCAAGCGGCGGGACAGGGGTTCACCGGGGAGCTGTTTTTT.

The chain combines TRBV7-9 with TRBJ1-2; a weak D match, TRBD1 (5 bases). CDR3 length equals 13 residues. Trimming removed 5 bases from V and 4 bases from J, with 11 bases in between. Germline V gives CDR1 SEHNR, CDR2 FQNEAQ (reference sequence). The CDR3 region is CASSQERGYGYTF. The CDR3 nucleotides read TGTGCCAGCAGCCAGGAAAGGGGCTATGGCTACACCTTC.